These T cell receptor beta chains were read from a single sample in a study of shared clonotypes between healthy human individuals. This table comes from immunoSEQ multiplex PCR, and its TCRdb copy is limited to in-frame clones, with some not included. This sample has about 1.4 million clones, with roughly 95% found just once. Source material: naive CD4+ T cells sorted from blood. The source is a man under 40 in good health. Both conserved end residues are part of each CDR3. Fields, in order: J gene, D gene, V gene, CDR3 protein. A D gene is named only where the DNA matches it firmly.

TRBJ1-5 NA TRBV5-4 CASSSAVRDTGSNQPQHF
TRBJ2-2 TRBD2 TRBV4-3 CASSRGLAANTGELFF
TRBJ2-7 NA TRBV11-2 CASSQIRGATNEQYF
TRBJ2-3 TRBD1 TRBV28 CASSSWTGASTDTQYF
TRBJ2-7 TRBD2 TRBV5-1 CASSLGLAVSYEQYF
TRBJ2-6 NA TRBV18 CASSPRPGPATGANVLTF
TRBJ2-7 TRBD2 TRBV6-1 CASSSLAGVATEQYF
TRBJ2-5 TRBD2 TRBV6-5 CASSGLDQETQYF
TRBJ2-3 TRBD2 TRBV18 CASSPLLADHTDTQYF
TRBJ1-1 TRBD1 TRBV28 CASSLSGQGFEAFF